This entry lists 32 T cell receptor beta chains sequenced from one sample in a study of blood T cells in healthy people across ages. Next came a second PCR, run for roughly 6 to 11 cycles, which used a sample-barcoded 5' primer along with a J-beta primer mix. TCRdb re-called the 5' RACE reads with MiXCR, one entry per CDR3 protein. There are roughly 680,000 distinct CDR3 sequences in the sample; around 21% occur only once, and 3.5% to 4% lies in the top ten. Material: blood. These receptors all stem from a man aged 65 to 85 in good health.

J is TRBJ1-6 and V is TRBV28; D is unclear. V was shortened by 3 bases and J by 7 bases, with 10 bases between the two germline ends. CDR1 is MDHEN and CDR2 is SYDVKM in the germline V gene. The length of the CDR3 is 14 residues. CDR3 DNA sequence: TGTGCCAGCAGTTTGGCCTCTGAGAATTCACCCCTCCACTTT. Its translation: CASSLASENSPLHF.

This clonotype came up a few times. The chain carries TRBV5-1 and TRBJ2-2; D remains ambiguous. V lost 5 bases and J lost 4, with 12 bases in between. Germline CDR1 is SGHRS and CDR2 is YFSETQ. The CDR3 runs 14 residues. CDR3 bases: TGCGCCAGCAGTCTGGGCGAGGCCACCGGGGAGCTGTTTTTT. Encoded protein: CASSLGEATGELFF. Looking up the rest from reference TRBV5-1 and TRBJ2-2 gives the full variable domain: KAGVTQTPRYLIKTRGQQVTLSCSPISGHRSVSWYQQTPGQGLQFLFEYFSETQRNKGNFPGRFSGRQFSNSRSEMNVSTLELGDSALYLCASSLGEATGELFFGEGSRLTVL.

This clonotype was detected many times. The chain uses TRBV7-6 and TRBJ2-4; D is perhaps TRBD1 or TRBD2 (5 bases each). Per the germline V gene, CDR1 is SGHVS and CDR2 is FNYEAQ. This CDR3 contains 18 residues. The V gene lost 1 base and the J gene lost 0 bases, with 16 bases spanning the gap. This CDR3 reads CASSLEGAGTLAKNIQYF. CDR3 sequence (DNA): TGTGCCAGCAGCTTAGAAGGGGCAGGGACCTTAGCCAAAAACATTCAGTACTTC.

Only a few counts were recorded for this clonotype. This chain uses TRBV4-3 with TRBJ2-5; 7 bases match TRBD1. The end of the DNA is better explained by TRBJ2-7, so the J call may be wrong. This CDR3 comprises 17 residues. CDR1 LGHNA and CDR2 YSLEER come from the germline V gene. In DNA form, the CDR3 reads TGCGCCAGCAGCCAAGACGTGAACCGGGACAGCTCCTACGAGCAGTACTTC. The encoded protein is CASSQDVNRDSSYEQYF.

A few counts support this clonotype. This chain joins TRBV9 and TRBJ2-7, with D maybe TRBD1 (6 bases). This CDR3 spans 15 amino acids. Between the trimmed V and J ends, which lost 0 bases and 3 bases, there was a span of 13 bases. Per the germline V gene, CDR1 is SGDLS and CDR2 is YYNGEE. CDR3 in DNA: TGTGCCAGCAGCGTAGCTGGGATGACAGGCTACGAGCAGTACTTC. The encoded protein is CASSVAGMTGYEQYF.

This clonotype was found many times. V usage is TRBV6-2 or TRBV6-3 and J usage is TRBJ2-4; 7 bases are shared with TRBD1. The CDR3 totals 16 residues. V lost 5 bases, J lost 1 base, and 8 bases stayed unmatched. Germline-derived CDR1 and CDR2 are MNHEY and SVGEGT. CDR3 protein: CASSRGGVMAKNIQYF. CDR3 coding DNA: TGTGCCAGCAGTAGAGGGGGCGTGATGGCCAAAAACATTCAGTACTTC.

The rearrangement uses TRBV6-5 and TRBJ1-3; 7 bases map to TRBD1. Germline values: CDR1 MNHEY, CDR2 SVGAGI. This CDR3 region has 19 residues. V was pared by 0 bases and J by 0 bases, with 11 bases of the junction left unmatched. CDR3 sequence reads: CASSYSQGGHFSSGNTIYF. The CDR3 DNA reads as TGTGCCAGCAGTTACTCGCAAGGGGGCCACTTCAGCTCTGGAAACACCATATATTTT.

This clonotype was detected ten times or more. This chain's CDR3 is CASSFGRESKFF. CDR3 DNA: TGTGCCAGCAGTTTCGGTCGGGAGTCGAAGTTCTTC. This chain connects TRBV12-3 or TRBV12-4 to TRBJ2-1, with D possibly matching TRBD2 (6 bases). This CDR3 spans 12 amino acids. V was clipped by 3 bases and J by 14 bases, with 14 bases between them.

This clonotype was seen a handful of times. The CDR3 spells CASSPGTGGLYEQYF. The DNA for the CDR3 is TGTGCCAGCTCACCAGGAACGGGAGGCCTCTACGAGCAGTACTTC. V and J are TRBV18 and TRBJ2-7; 7 nucleotides match TRBD2. Trimming removed 2 bases from V and 3 bases from J; junction bases left unmatched: 7. The CDR3 length is 15 residues. Germline-derived CDR1 and CDR2 are KGHSH and LQKENI.

The chain recombines TRBV20-1 with TRBJ2-7; D is perhaps TRBD2 (6 bases). CDR1 DFQATT and CDR2 SNEGSKA come from the germline V gene (reference sequence). The V gene lost 3 bases and the J gene lost 4 bases, with 10 bases spanning the gap. The CDR3 consists of 12 residues. CDR3 nucleotide sequence: TGCAGTGCTAGCGGAGGGCTATACGAGCAGTACTTC. It translates to CSASGGLYEQYF.

The chain joins TRBV7-9 to TRBJ2-1, with D unresolved. From germline, CDR1 is SEHNR and CDR2 FQNEAQ (reference sequence). V lost 5 bases and J lost 0, with 11 bases in between. The CDR3 sequence is 15 residues long. The CDR3: CASSDARYSYNEQFF. In nucleotides, the CDR3 is TGTGCCAGCAGCGACGCTAGATACTCCTACAATGAGCAGTTCTTC.

This clonotype has just a few counts. This chain connects TRBV6-2 or TRBV6-3 to TRBJ1-1; no clear D. In germline, CDR1 is MNHEY, CDR2 SVGEGT. This CDR3 has 13 residues. The V end was cut by 5 bases, the J end by 2 bases, with 9 bases between. The CDR3 loop reads CASSPPINTEAFF. The CDR3 DNA is TGTGCCAGCAGTCCCCCAATCAACACTGAAGCTTTCTTT.

V gene TRBV6-5 combines with J gene TRBJ2-3; perhaps TRBD2 as D (6 bases). The CDR3 spans 16 residues. Germline CDR1 reads MNHEY; CDR2 reads SVGAGI. Trimming removed 3 bases from V and 2 bases from J, with 15 bases in between. DNA for the CDR3: TGTGCCAGCAGTTATTCGGGGGTCCGGTCCACAGATACGCAGTATTTT. Its protein product is CASSYSGVRSTDTQYF.

This clonotype was observed a few times. The chain is built from TRBV10-3 and TRBJ2-7; TRBD1 aligns across 10 bases. From germline, CDR1 is ENHRY and CDR2 SYGVKD. CDR3 length: 14 residues. V shed 3 bases, J shed 4 bases, and the junction held 3 bases outside the gene matches. CDR3 in amino acids: CAISERTGGYEQYF. Here the CDR3 DNA reads TGTGCCATCAGTGAAAGGACAGGGGGTTACGAGCAGTACTTC.

J is TRBJ2-7 and V is TRBV4-1, with D perhaps matching TRBD2 (5 bases). The CDR3 is 13 amino acids. The ends were cut back, 2 bases at V and 7 bases at J, with 12 bases in the middle. Germline CDR1 MGHRA, CDR2 YSYEKL. The DNA of the CDR3 is TGCGCCAGCAGCCAACACTCCGGGGATGAGCAGTACTTC. Its translation is CASSQHSGDEQYF.

The chain is built from TRBV13 and TRBJ1-1; D is unclear. The CDR3 extends over 16 amino acids. The V and J ends lost 0 bases and 1 base respectively, with 12 bases between them. Germline values: CDR1 PRHDT, CDR2 FYEKMQ (reference sequence). Written as DNA, the CDR3 is TGTGCCAGCAGCTTAGGCGGCACACTCCCGAACACTGAAGCTTTCTTT. It is translated as CASSLGGTLPNTEAFF.

Concerning this clonotype itself: One junction end disagrees with the germline gene, perhaps due to a read error. The chain carries TRBV20-1 and TRBJ2-1, with 12 bases fitting TRBD1. Gene TRBJ2-7 matches the end of the DNA better, so the J call may be wrong. Germline-derived CDR1 and CDR2 are DFQATT and SNEGSKA (reference sequence). This CDR3 has 15 residues. The CDR3 protein is CGARGTGGQTYEQYF. In DNA form, the CDR3 reads TGCGGTGCTAGAGGGACAGGGGGCCAGACCTACGAGCAGTACTTC.

This clonotype was seen only a few times. V usage is TRBV20-1 and J usage is TRBJ2-3, with 14 bases that match TRBD2. With 6 bases clipped from V and 4 bases from J, the junction kept 9 bases outside the gene matches. The CDR3 totals 16 residues. Germline V lookup: CDR1 DFQATT, CDR2 SNEGSKA (reference sequence). For the CDR3, the DNA is TGCAGTGCCCCGAGGACTAGCGGGAGGATCCCAGATACGCAGTATTTT. This gives the protein CSAPRTSGRIPDTQYF.

The V call is TRBV20-1, the J call TRBJ2-1, with TRBD2 matching over 12 bases. This CDR3 is built from 17 residues. Germline V gene sequence: CDR1 DFQATT, CDR2 SNEGSKA (reference sequence). J was trimmed by 4 bases and V by 8 bases; bases with no gene match: 15. The CDR3 region has the DNA TGCAGTACACATAGAGGTACTAGCGGGAGGATTTACAATGAGCAGTTCTTC. It codes for CSTHRGTSGRIYNEQFF.

The chain has TRBV28 and TRBJ2-5, with D possibly matching TRBD2 (6 bases). CDR1 is MDHEN and CDR2 is SYDVKM in the germline V gene. The germline V and J ends were trimmed by 8 bases and 5 bases, with 18 bases remaining between them. CDR3 length equals 14 residues. In DNA form, the CDR3 reads TGTGCCAGCTCATCGCAGGAGGGCGGGGAGACCCAGTACTTC. It is translated as CASSSQEGGETQYF.

The table lists this clonotype with a few counts. The chain has TRBV7-2 and TRBJ2-5; 8 nucleotides agree with TRBD1. Near its end, the DNA agrees better with TRBJ2-7, so the J call may be wrong. CDR3 length: 15 amino acids. Germline CDR1 reads SGHTA; CDR2 reads FQGNSA. The CDR3 is CASSLEAGGAYEQYF. In DNA form, the CDR3 reads TGTGCCAGCAGCTTAGAGGCAGGGGGCGCCTACGAGCAGTACTTC.

A single count supports this clonotype. The rearrangement joins TRBV11-2 to TRBJ2-1, with 9 bases that match TRBD2. V lost 0 bases to trimming and J lost 9 bases; unmatched junction nucleotides: 9. The CDR3 has 16 amino acids. Looked up from germline, CDR1 is SGHAT and CDR2 is FQNNGV. The CDR3 DNA sequence: TGTGCCAGCAGCTTAGATCAGGGACTAGCCTTCTCTGAGCAGTTCTTC. Amino acids: CASSLDQGLAFSEQFF. The entire variable domain, with the rest obtained from reference TRBV11-2 and TRBJ2-1, is as follows: EAGVAQSPRYKIIEKRQSVAFWCNPISGHATLYWYQQILGQGPKLLIQFQNNGVVDDSQLPKDRFSAERLKGVDSTLKIQPAKLEDSAVYLCASSLDQGLAFSEQFFGPGTRLTVL.

This clonotype was detected a few times. This sequence joins TRBV29-1 and TRBJ2-1; possible D gene TRBD1, 5 bases. The germline V and J ends were trimmed by 5 bases and 6 bases, with 11 bases remaining between them. The germline V gene encodes CDR1 SQVTM and CDR2 ANQGSEA. The CDR3 loop spans 12 amino acids. Here the CDR3 reads CSVWQGGNEQFF. In DNA form, the CDR3 reads TGCAGCGTTTGGCAGGGTGGCAATGAGCAGTTCTTC.

This clonotype was seen a few times. V is TRBV7-9 and J is TRBJ1-2; weak D call: TRBD1 (6 bases). CDR1 and CDR2 from the germline V gene are SEHNR and FQNEAQ (reference sequence). Trimming took 3 bases from V and 4 from J, leaving 12 bases between them. The CDR3 length is 14 residues. CDR3 loop: CASSFPSGAYGYTF. The CDR3, as DNA: TGTGCCAGCAGCTTTCCTTCAGGGGCCTATGGCTACACCTTC. The variable domain in full, with the rest retrieved from reference TRBV7-9 and TRBJ1-2, is DTGVSQNPRHKITKRGQNVTFRCDPISEHNRLYWYRQTLGQGPEFLTYFQNEAQLEKSRLLSDRFSAERPKGSFSTLEIQRTEQGDSAMYLCASSFPSGAYGYTFGSGTRLTVV.

Points on this clonotype: Germline and junction disagree at one end, which may indicate a read error. The rearrangement uses TRBV12-3 or TRBV12-4 and TRBJ2-5; 8 bases fit TRBD2. The length of the CDR3 is 14 residues. CDR3 sequence: CAGRRTSSQETQYF. CDR3 DNA sequence: TGTGCCGGCAGGAGGACTAGCAGCCAAGAGACCCAGTACTTC.

This clonotype showed up just once. The J gene is TRBJ2-1, the V gene TRBV7-3; TRBD2 aligns across 14 bases. Germline loops: CDR1 SGHTA, CDR2 FQGTGA. CDR3 length equals 19 residues. The V and J ends lost 2 bases and 0 bases, in that order; junction bases with no gene match: 6. The CDR3: CASSLVGTSGGYSYNEQFF. In nucleotides, the CDR3 is TGTGCCAGCAGCTTAGTCGGGACTAGCGGGGGTTACTCCTACAATGAGCAGTTCTTC.

The V gene is TRBV7-2, the J gene TRBJ2-4, with 11 positions matching TRBD2. CDR1 and CDR2 from the germline V gene are SGHTA and FQGNSA. The CDR3 consists of 17 residues. J was trimmed by 7 bases and V by 3 bases; bases with no gene match: 11. The CDR3 nucleotides are TGTGCCAGCAGCTTTTGGGATAGCGGGAGGGCCGAGAACATTCAGTACTTC. Its protein product is CASSFWDSGRAENIQYF.

This clonotype was detected only a few times. This chain joins TRBV6-5 and TRBJ1-1; 7 nucleotides line up with TRBD1. In germline, CDR1 is MNHEY, CDR2 SVGAGI. V shed 0 bases, J shed 0 bases, and the junction held 7 bases outside the gene matches. CDR3 length: 17 amino acids. The CDR3 loop reads CASSYSPGGSMNTEAFF. Here the CDR3 DNA reads TGTGCCAGCAGTTACTCGCCAGGGGGATCAATGAACACTGAAGCTTTCTTT.

The J gene is TRBJ1-1, the V gene TRBV4-2; TRBD1 aligns across 12 bases. V lost 0 bases, J lost 4 bases, and 9 bases stayed unmatched. Germline-derived CDR1 and CDR2 are LGHNA and YNFKEQ. The CDR3 extends over 18 amino acids. This CDR3 is CASSQDTGTGGGRTEAFF. As DNA, the CDR3 is TGTGCCAGCAGCCAAGATACCGGGACAGGGGGCGGGCGCACTGAAGCTTTCTTT.

CDR3 in DNA: TGCAGTGCCACCCACAGGACTAGTCGGCGTGAGCAGTTCTTC. It is translated as CSATHRTSRREQFF. The genes are TRBV20-1 and TRBJ2-1, with 7 bases lining up with TRBD2. Per the germline V gene, CDR1 is DFQATT and CDR2 is SNEGSKA (reference sequence). The CDR3 totals 14 residues. Unmatched junction bases numbered 14, after V lost 6 bases and J lost 9 bases.

The V and J genes are TRBV21-1 and TRBJ2-5; the listed D gene, TRBD2, was not tested against the DNA. The J call is uncertain, as TRBJ2-7 better fits the DNA end. TRBV21-1 is tagged as a pseudogene. This CDR3 region has 19 residues. DNA of the CDR3: TGTGCCAGCAGCCTACGATTTGCTAGCGGGAGAACAGAAGGTTACGAGCAGTACTTC. Translation: CASSLRFASGRTEGYEQYF.

This clonotype was observed a handful of times. The chain couples TRBV28 to TRBJ2-3; 11 nucleotides match TRBD2. J gave up 2 bases and V 5 bases, and 6 bases lay outside the gene matches. The germline V gene has CDR1 MDHEN and CDR2 SYDVKM. CDR3 size: 16 residues. The CDR3: CASSIRLAGYTDTQYF. CDR3 coding DNA: TGTGCCAGCAGTATCCGACTAGCGGGATACACAGATACGCAGTATTTT.